The T cell receptor (beta chain) described here comes from a study of OX40 agonist ivuxolimab in advanced cancers. For the study at large: Treatment of patients was with ivuxolimab, an agonistic anti-OX40 (CD134) antibody.

Clones were sequenced by immunoSEQ multiplex PCR, and TCRdb holds only the in-frame ones, with some missing. Of fewer than 30,000 clones listed, around 85% are singletons. V was pared by 0 bases and J by 1 base, with 9 bases of the junction left unmatched. The V gene's germline CDR1 is SNHLY and CDR2 FYNNEI. The CDR3 length is 19 residues. The receptor was derived from an adult with an advanced solid tumor such as melanoma, head and neck, liver or kidney cancer. The J gene is TRBJ1-1, the V gene TRBV2, with TRBD1 identical over 12 bases. The sample was CD4+ or CD8+ T cells sorted from blood, taken in a trial of the OX40 agonist ivuxolimab. The CDR3 loop is CASSEAGQGAQSSNTEAFF. CDR3 bases: TGTGCCAGCAGTGAAGCGGGACAGGGGGCGCAAAGTTCGAACACTGAAGCTTTCTTT.